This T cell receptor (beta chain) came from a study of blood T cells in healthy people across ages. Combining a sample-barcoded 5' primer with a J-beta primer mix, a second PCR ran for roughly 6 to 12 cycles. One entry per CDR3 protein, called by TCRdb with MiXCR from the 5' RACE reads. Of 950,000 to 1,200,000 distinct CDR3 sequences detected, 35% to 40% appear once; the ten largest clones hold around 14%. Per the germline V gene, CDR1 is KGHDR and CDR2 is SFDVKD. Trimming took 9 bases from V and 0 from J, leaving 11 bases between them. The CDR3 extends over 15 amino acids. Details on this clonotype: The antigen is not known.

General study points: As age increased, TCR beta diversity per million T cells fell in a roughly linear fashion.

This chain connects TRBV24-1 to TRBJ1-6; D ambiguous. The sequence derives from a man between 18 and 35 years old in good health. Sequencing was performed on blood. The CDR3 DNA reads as TGTGCCACCGGGAGGCAGAGCTCCTATAATTCACCCCTCCACTTT. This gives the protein CATGRQSSYNSPLHF.